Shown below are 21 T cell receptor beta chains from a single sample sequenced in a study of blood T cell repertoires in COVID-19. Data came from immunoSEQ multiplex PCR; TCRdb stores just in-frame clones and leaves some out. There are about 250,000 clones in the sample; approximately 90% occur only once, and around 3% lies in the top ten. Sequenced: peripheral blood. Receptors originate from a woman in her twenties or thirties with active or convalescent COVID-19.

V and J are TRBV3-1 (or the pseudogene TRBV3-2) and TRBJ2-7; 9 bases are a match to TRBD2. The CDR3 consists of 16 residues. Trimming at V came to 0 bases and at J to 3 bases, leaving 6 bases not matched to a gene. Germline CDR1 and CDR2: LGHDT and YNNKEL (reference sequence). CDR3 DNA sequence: TGTGCCAGCAGCCAAGATCTTTCGCGGGGGGGCTACGAGCAGTACTTC. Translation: CASSQDLSRGGYEQYF.

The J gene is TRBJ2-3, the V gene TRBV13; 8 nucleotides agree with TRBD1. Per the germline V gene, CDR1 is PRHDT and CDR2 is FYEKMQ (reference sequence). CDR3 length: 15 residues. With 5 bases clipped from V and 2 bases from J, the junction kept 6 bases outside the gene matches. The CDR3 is CASSLRTGSTDTQYF. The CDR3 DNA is TGTGCCAGCAGCCTTCGGACAGGGTCCACAGATACGCAGTATTTT. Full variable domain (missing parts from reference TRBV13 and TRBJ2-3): AAGVIQSPRHLIKEKRETATLKCYPIPRHDTVYWYQQGPGQDPQFLISFYEKMQSDKGSIPDRFSAQQFSDYHSELNMSSLELGDSALYFCASSLRTGSTDTQYFGPGTRLTVL.

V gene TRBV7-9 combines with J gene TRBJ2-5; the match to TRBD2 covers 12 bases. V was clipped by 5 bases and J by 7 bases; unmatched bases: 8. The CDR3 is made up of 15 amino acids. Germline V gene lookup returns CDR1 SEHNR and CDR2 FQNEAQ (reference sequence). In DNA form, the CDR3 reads TGTGCCAGCAGCCCCCTAGCGGGGGGGCCAGGGACCCAGTACTTC. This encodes CASSPLAGGPGTQYF.

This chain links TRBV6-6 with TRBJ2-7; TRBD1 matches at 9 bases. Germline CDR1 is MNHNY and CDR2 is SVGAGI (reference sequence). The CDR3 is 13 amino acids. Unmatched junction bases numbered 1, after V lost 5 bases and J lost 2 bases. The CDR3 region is CASSRDRAYEQYF. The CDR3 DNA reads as TGTGCCAGCAGTCGGGACAGGGCCTACGAGCAGTACTTC.

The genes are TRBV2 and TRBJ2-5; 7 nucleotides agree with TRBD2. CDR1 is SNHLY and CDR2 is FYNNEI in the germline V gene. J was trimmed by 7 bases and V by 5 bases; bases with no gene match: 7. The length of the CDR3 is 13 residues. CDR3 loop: CASSNTGGGTQYF. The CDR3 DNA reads TGTGCCAGCAGTAACACTGGGGGGGGGACCCAGTACTTC.

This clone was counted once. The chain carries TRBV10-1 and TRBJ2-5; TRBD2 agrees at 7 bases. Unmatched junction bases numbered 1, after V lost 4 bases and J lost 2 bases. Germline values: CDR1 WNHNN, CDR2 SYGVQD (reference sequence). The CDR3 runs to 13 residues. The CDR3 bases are TGCGCCAGCAGTGGGGGGGGACAAGAGACCCAGTACTTC. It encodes CASSGGGQETQYF.

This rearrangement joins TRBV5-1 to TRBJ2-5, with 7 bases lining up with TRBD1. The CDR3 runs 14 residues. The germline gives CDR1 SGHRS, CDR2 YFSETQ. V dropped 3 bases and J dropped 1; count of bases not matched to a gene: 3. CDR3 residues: CASSSQGLQETQYF. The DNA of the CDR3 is TGCGCCAGCAGCTCACAGGGGCTCCAAGAGACCCAGTACTTC.

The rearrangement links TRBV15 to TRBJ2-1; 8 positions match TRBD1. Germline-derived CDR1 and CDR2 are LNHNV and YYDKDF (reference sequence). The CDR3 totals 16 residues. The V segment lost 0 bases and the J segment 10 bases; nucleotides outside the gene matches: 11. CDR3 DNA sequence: TGTGCCACCAGCAGAGATGGGTACCAGGGGGCGGGGGAGCAGTTCTTC. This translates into CATSRDGYQGAGEQFF.

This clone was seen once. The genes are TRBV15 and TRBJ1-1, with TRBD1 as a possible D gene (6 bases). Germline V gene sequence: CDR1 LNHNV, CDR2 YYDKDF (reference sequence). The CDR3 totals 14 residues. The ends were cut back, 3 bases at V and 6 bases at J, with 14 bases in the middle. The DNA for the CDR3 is TGTGCCACCAGCAGGCTGACAGGCGTAGCTGAAGCTTTCTTT. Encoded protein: CATSRLTGVAEAFF.

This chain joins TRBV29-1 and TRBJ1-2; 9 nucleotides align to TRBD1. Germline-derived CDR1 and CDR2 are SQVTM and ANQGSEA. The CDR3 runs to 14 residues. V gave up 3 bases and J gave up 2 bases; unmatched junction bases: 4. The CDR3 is CSVDQTGGNYGYTF. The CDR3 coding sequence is TGCAGCGTTGATCAAACAGGGGGCAACTATGGCTACACCTTC.

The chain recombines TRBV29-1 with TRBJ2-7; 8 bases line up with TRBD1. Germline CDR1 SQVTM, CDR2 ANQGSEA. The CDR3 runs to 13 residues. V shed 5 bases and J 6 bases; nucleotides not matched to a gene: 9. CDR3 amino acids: CSVRLGQGTEQYF. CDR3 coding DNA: TGCAGCGTTCGACTCGGACAGGGCACCGAGCAGTACTTC.

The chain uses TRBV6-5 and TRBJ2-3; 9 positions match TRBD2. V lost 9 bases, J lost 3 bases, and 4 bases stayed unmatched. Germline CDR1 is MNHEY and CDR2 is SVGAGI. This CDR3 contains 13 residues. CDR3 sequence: CASQRGATDTQYF. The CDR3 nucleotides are TGTGCCAGTCAGCGGGGGGCGACAGATACGCAGTATTTT.

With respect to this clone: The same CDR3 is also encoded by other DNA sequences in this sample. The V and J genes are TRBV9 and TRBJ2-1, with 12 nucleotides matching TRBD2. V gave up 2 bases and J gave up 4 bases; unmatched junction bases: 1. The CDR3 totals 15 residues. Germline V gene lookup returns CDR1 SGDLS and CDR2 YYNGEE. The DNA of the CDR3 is TGTGCCAGCAGCGTCACTAGCGGGGGGTACAATGAGCAGTTCTTC. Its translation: CASSVTSGGYNEQFF. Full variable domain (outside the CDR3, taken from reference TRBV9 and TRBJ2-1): DSGVTQTPKHLITATGQRVTLRCSPRSGDLSVYWYQQSLDQGLQFLIQYYNGEERAKGNILERFSAQQFPDLHSELNLSSLELGDSALYFCASSVTSGGYNEQFFGPGTRLTVL.

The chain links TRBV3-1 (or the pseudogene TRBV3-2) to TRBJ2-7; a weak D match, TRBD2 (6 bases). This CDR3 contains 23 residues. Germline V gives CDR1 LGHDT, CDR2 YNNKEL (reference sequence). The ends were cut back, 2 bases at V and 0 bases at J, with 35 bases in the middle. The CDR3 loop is CASSQKMEDLGLLAQGSSYEQYF. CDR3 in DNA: TGTGCCAGCAGCCAAAAGATGGAAGATTTGGGACTGCTGGCACAAGGGAGCTCCTACGAGCAGTACTTC.

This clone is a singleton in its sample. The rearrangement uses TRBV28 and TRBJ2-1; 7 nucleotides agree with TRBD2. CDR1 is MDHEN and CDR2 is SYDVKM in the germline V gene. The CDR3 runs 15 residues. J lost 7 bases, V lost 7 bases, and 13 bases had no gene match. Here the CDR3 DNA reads TGTGCCAGCATCCCGGGGGGAGGGGCTGGGAATGAGCAGTTCTTC. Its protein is CASIPGGGAGNEQFF.

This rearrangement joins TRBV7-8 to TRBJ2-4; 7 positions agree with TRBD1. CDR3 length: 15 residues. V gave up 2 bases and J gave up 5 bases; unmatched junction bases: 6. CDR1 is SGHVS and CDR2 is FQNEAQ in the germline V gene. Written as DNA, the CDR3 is TGTGCCAGCAGCTTAACGACAGGGACAGAAAACATTCAGTACTTC. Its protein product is CASSLTTGTENIQYF.

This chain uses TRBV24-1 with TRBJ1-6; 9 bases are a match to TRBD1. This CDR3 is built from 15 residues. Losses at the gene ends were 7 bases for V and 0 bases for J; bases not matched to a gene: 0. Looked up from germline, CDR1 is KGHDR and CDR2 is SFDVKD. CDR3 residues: CATRQGASYNSPLHF. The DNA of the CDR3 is TGTGCCACCAGACAGGGGGCCTCCTATAATTCACCCCTCCACTTT.

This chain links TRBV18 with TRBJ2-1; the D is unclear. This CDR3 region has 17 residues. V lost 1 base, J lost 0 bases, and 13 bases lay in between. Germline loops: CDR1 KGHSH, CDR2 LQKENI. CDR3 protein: CASSPQQTSYSYNEQFF. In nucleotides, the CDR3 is TGTGCCAGCTCACCACAGCAGACTTCCTACTCCTACAATGAGCAGTTCTTC.

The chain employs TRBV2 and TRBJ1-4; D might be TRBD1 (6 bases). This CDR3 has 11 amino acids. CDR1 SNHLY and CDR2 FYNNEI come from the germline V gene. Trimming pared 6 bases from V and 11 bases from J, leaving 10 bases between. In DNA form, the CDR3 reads TGTGCCAGCAGAGGGGGGGACAAACTGTTTTTT. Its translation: CASRGGDKLFF.

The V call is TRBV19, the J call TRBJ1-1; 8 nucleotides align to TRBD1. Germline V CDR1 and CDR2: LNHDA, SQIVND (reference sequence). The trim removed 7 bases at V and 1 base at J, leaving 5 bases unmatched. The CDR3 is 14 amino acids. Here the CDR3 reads CASTWTGKNTEAFF. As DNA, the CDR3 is TGTGCCAGTACTTGGACAGGGAAGAACACTGAAGCTTTCTTT.

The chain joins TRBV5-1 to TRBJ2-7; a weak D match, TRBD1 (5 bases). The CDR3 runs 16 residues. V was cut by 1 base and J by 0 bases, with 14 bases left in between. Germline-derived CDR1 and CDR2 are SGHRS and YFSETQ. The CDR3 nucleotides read TGCGCCAGCAGCTTGTCCCAGGGTCATTTCTCCTACGAGCAGTACTTC. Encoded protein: CASSLSQGHFSYEQYF.